This entry is about one T cell receptor (beta chain). This record comes from a study of blood T cell repertoires in COVID-19. Study-wide context: Samples taken during acute and convalescent COVID-19 were collected in the United States, Italy and Spain.

The CDR3 spans 12 residues. The ends lost 6 bases at V and 4 bases at J; junction bases unmatched: 2. The germline CDR1 and CDR2 sequences are ENHRY and SYGVKD. The method was immunoSEQ multiplex PCR; TCRdb's version includes in-frame clones alone and lacks a portion of them. The table records some 50,000 clones, approximately 90% of them present only once. J is TRBJ1-2 and V is TRBV10-3, with 7 bases identical to TRBD1. Material for sequencing was peripheral blood. The TCR sequence derives from a man aged 45 to 65 with acute or convalescent COVID-19. The CDR3 DNA follows: TGTGCCATCAGCGACAGGGCCTATGGCTACACCTTC. Translation: CAISDRAYGYTF.